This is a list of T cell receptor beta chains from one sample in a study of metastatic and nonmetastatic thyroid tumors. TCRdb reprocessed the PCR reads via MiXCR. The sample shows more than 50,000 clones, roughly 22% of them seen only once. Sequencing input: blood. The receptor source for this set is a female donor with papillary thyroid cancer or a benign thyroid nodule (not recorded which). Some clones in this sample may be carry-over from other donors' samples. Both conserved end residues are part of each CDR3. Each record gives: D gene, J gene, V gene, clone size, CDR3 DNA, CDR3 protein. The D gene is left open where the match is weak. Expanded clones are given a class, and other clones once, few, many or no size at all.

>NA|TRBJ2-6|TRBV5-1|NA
TGCGCCAGCAGCTACCTAGGTGGTGAGGGGACTGGGGCCAACGTCCTGACTTTC
CASSYLGGEGTGANVLTF
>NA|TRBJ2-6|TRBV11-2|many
TGTGCCAGCAGCTCCAGGGAAGCCGGGGCCAACGTCCTGACTTTC
CASSSREAGANVLTF
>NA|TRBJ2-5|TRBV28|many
TGTGCCAGCACCTCCACTGAGACCCAGTACTTC
CASTSTETQYF
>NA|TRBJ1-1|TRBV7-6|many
TGTGCCAGCAGCCGGTTTGAGGGGAACACTGAAGCTTTCTTT
CASSRFEGNTEAFF
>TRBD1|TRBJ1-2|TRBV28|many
TGTGCCAGCAGAAGTCAGGGGGGGAACTATGGCTACACCTTC
CASRSQGGNYGYTF
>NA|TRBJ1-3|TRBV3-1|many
TGTGCCAGCAGACGCGGGGGAAACACCATATATTTT
CASRRGGNTIYF
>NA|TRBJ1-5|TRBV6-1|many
TGTGCCAGCAGTTCCCATAGCAATCAGCCCCAGCATTTT
CASSSHSNQPQHF
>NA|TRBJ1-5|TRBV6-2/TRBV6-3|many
TGTGCCAGCAGTTACAGTTCCTACAATCAGCCCCAGCATTTT
CASSYSSYNQPQHF
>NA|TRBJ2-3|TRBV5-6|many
TGTGCCAGCAGTTCTCTAGCGACCTCTAGCACAGATACGCAGTATTTT
CASSSLATSSTDTQYF
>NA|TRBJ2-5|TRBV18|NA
TGTGCCAGCTCACCAGGCAATAGTGCGGTAGAGACGAAGTACTTC
CASSPGNSAVETKYF
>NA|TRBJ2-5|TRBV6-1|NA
TGTGCCAGCAGTGAGGGGGTCTGGGAGACCCAGTACTTC
CASSEGVWETQYF
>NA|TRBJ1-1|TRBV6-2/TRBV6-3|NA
TGTGCCAGCAGTTACTCGAGGTACTTGGACACTGCAGCTTTCTTT
CASSYSRYLDTAAFF
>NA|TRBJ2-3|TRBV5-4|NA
TGTGCCAGCAGTCTTCTCGACAGGTGGAGCACAGATACGCAGTATTTT
CASSLLDRWSTDTQYF
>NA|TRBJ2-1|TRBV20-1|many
TGCAGTGCTACAACCGGGACTGGCTACAATGAGCAGTTCTTC
CSATTGTGYNEQFF
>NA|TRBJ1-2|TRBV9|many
TGTGCCAGCAGCCGGACAGAGAACTATGGCTACACCTTC
CASSRTENYGYTF
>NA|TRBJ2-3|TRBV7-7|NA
TGTGCTAGCAGCCCTACCGCCGGGTCCGTCACAGATACTCAGTATTTT
CASSPTAGSVTDTQYF
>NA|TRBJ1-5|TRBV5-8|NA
TGTTCCAGCAGCTTGGCAATGGGGTGGACCCAGCCCCAGCATTTT
CSSSLAMGWTQPQHF
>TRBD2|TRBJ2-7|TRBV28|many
TGTGCCTCCGGGACTAGCGCCTCCTACGAGCAGTACTTC
CASGTSASYEQYF
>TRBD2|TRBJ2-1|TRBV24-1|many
TGTGCCACCAGTGATTTGCCAAAAGGACTAGCGCCCAACAATGAGCAGTTCTTC
CATSDLPKGLAPNNEQFF
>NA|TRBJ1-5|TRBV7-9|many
TGTGCCAGCAGCTTCGGAGGGGTGGGACAGCCCCAGCATTTT
CASSFGGVGQPQHF
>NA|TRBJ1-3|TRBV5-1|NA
TGCGCCAGCTGGCCAGATGGAAACACCATATATTTT
CASWPDGNTIYF
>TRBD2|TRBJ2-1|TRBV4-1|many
TGCGCCAGCAGCCAAGGGGGCCCAGCGGGAGGGCCGGATGAGCAGTTCTTC
CASSQGGPAGGPDEQFF
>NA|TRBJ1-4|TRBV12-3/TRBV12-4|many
TGTGCCAGCAGTCCCCAGGGACTCGCCGCTAATGAAAAACTGTTTTTT
CASSPQGLAANEKLFF
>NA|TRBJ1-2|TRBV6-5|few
TGTGCCAGCAGTTACAGACTCCCCAGTCTCATCGGGGGGGGGTCCACCTTC
CASSYRLPSLIGGGSTF